Sequencing of this T cell receptor beta chain was carried out in a study of T cell repertoires in cytomegalovirus infection. Looking at the study overall: Indications of both CMV infection and matching HLA type were provided by public TCR beta signatures.

The study, taken as a whole, reports: The study identified carriers of CMV plus the relevant HLA from cumulative public TCR beta family frequency. Predominance within the ex vivo response was attributable to HLA-C-restricted CMV-specific TCR beta clonotypes.

The CDR3 has 15 residues. Germline values: CDR1 SEHNR, CDR2 FQNEAQ (reference sequence). Deletions cut 5 bases from V and 10 bases from J, with 23 bases between. TCRdb re-derived calls from the reads in MiXCR, one entry per CDR3 protein. The sample lists some 150,000 distinct CDR3 sequences, 20% to 30% occurring once. This clonotype was counted between two and nine times. Antigen specificity is unknown. The sequence was obtained from a human donor in good health (CMV status not recorded). Some clones in this sample may be carry-over from other donors' samples. This chain uses TRBV7-9 with TRBJ1-2; D may be TRBD1 (5 bases). Specimen: PBMCs. The CDR3 here is CASSPTWRGWEVYTF. CDR3 nucleotides: TGTGCCAGCAGCCCCACGTGGAGGGGCTGGGAGGTCTACACCTTC.